Each of the 17 T cell receptor beta chains below was sequenced from the same sample in a study of blood T cell repertoires in COVID-19. Only in-frame clones appear in the TCRdb table, and some are missing; sequencing was by immunoSEQ multiplex PCR. Here the sample spans about 51,000 clones, 75% to 90% being singletons. Sample: peripheral blood. All receptors come from a man in his fifties or sixties with acute or convalescent COVID-19.

This chain links TRBV6-5 with TRBJ1-2, with D possibly TRBD1 on 5 matching bases. CDR1 is MNHEY and CDR2 is SVGAGI in the germline V gene. This CDR3 has 13 residues. V was trimmed by 6 bases and J by 2 bases, leaving 10 bases between them. The CDR3: CASRADRNYGYTF. The CDR3 bases are TGTGCCAGCAGAGCCGACAGAAACTATGGCTACACCTTC.

The CDR3, as DNA: TGTGCCAGCAGCCCGCCCAGAGACAGGGCAAGGGAGCAGTTCTTC. Encoded protein: CASSPPRDRAREQFF. The chain couples TRBV11-2 to TRBJ2-1, with TRBD1 matching 7 bases. The CDR3 runs to 15 residues. Looked up from germline, CDR1 is SGHAT and CDR2 is FQNNGV. V lost 5 bases and J lost 10; bases outside the gene matches: 14.

The V gene is TRBV12-3 or TRBV12-4, the J gene TRBJ2-7; D not certain. Between the trimmed V and J ends, which lost 6 bases and 2 bases, there was a span of 11 bases. This CDR3 spans 13 amino acids. CDR3 region: CASSLSVPYEQYF. CDR3 sequence (DNA): TGTGCCAGCAGCCTCTCGGTCCCCTACGAGCAGTACTTC.

The genes are TRBV7-6 and TRBJ2-2; 8 bases match TRBD2. The CDR3 contains 16 residues. V gave up 5 bases and J gave up 4 bases; unmatched junction bases: 9. Germline V CDR1 and CDR2: SGHVS, FNYEAQ. The CDR3 loop reads CASSISGAFLTGELFF. CDR3 bases: TGTGCCAGCAGCATTAGCGGGGCCTTCCTCACCGGGGAGCTGTTTTTT.

The J gene is TRBJ1-1, the V gene TRBV29-1, with 12 bases aligning to TRBD1. The trim removed 8 bases at V and 11 bases at J, leaving 12 bases unmatched. The CDR3 runs 13 residues. CDR1 and CDR2 (germline): SQVTM, ANQGSEA. DNA for the CDR3: TGCAGCACCGTTAGGGACAGGGGGCGGTCGGCTTTCTTT. This codes for CSTVRDRGRSAFF.

Here the CDR3 reads CARATGRSYEQYF. In nucleotides, the CDR3 is TGTGCCAGAGCTACAGGCAGGTCCTACGAGCAGTACTTC. This chain uses TRBV5-6 with TRBJ2-7, with D maybe TRBD1 (5 bases). CDR3 size: 13 residues. V was clipped by 8 bases and J by 1 base, with 13 bases between them. Germline CDR1 and CDR2: SGHDT and YYEEEE. The full variable domain, in which reference TRBV5-6 and TRBJ2-7 provide the parts outside the CDR3, is DAGVTQSPTHLIKTRGQQVTLRCSPKSGHDTVSWYQQALGQGPQFIFQYYEEEERQRGNFPDRFSGHQFPNYSSELNVNALLLGDSALYLCARATGRSYEQYFGPGTRLTVT.

This clone was observed a single time. V gene TRBV9 combines with J gene TRBJ2-7, with 7 nucleotides matching TRBD2. The junction had 3 bases not matched to a gene; V was cut back by 3 bases and J by 3 bases. CDR1 SGDLS and CDR2 YYNGEE come from the germline V gene. CDR3 length equals 13 residues. CDR3 nucleotide sequence: TGTGCCAGCAGCGCCGGGACTAACTACGAGCAGTACTTC. This translates into CASSAGTNYEQYF.

The J gene is TRBJ2-2, the V gene TRBV19; D remains ambiguous. This CDR3 region has 15 residues. The germline V and J ends were trimmed by 3 bases and 5 bases, with 13 bases remaining between them. Germline assignment: CDR1 LNHDA and CDR2 SQIVND (reference sequence). CDR3 region: CASSIIFQITGELFF. As DNA, the CDR3 is TGTGCCAGTAGTATTATTTTTCAGATAACCGGGGAGCTGTTTTTT.

This clone appeared a few times. The chain uses TRBV5-1 and TRBJ1-4; 7 positions agree with TRBD1. Trimming took 2 bases from V and 3 from J; bases not matched to a gene: 1. Germline CDR1 is SGHRS and CDR2 is YFSETQ. CDR3 length equals 14 residues. The CDR3 sequence is CASSFGTANEKLFF. The CDR3 DNA reads as TGCGCCAGCAGCTTCGGGACAGCTAATGAAAAACTGTTTTTT.

The chain couples TRBV11-1 to TRBJ2-2; 7 nucleotides align to TRBD1. Germline trimming cut 6 bases from V and 2 bases from J; bases unmatched to any gene: 6. Germline lookup yields CDR1 SGHAT and CDR2 FQDESV (reference sequence). The CDR3 runs to 15 residues. CDR3 nucleotide sequence: TGTGCCAGCAGTGGACAGGTTTTTAACACCGGGGAGCTGTTTTTT. The encoded protein is CASSGQVFNTGELFF.

This chain's CDR3 is CASSLGGIWGPNTEAFF. The CDR3 region has the DNA TGTGCCAGCAGCTTAGGGGGTATTTGGGGGCCGAACACTGAAGCTTTCTTT. V and J are TRBV11-3 and TRBJ1-1; the D gene is possibly TRBD1 (6 bases). Per the germline V gene, CDR1 is SGHNT and CDR2 is YENEEA. CDR3 length: 17 amino acids. V gave up 1 base and J gave up 1 base, with 16 bases separating them. The variable domain in full, completed from reference TRBV11-3 and TRBJ1-1, reads EAGVVQSPRYKIIEKKQPVAFWCNPISGHNTLYWYLQNLGQGPELLIRYENEEAVDDSQLPKDRFSAERLKGVDSTLKIQPAELGDSAVYLCASSLGGIWGPNTEAFFGQGTRLTVV.

This clone was picked up a small number of times. V usage is TRBV20-1 and J usage is TRBJ2-7, with D uncertain. Germline CDR1 and CDR2: DFQATT and SNEGSKA (reference sequence). Trimming stripped 7 bases from V and 5 bases from J, with 6 bases between. The CDR3 has 9 residues. CDR3 sequence (DNA): TGCAGTGTGGGCAACGAGCAGTACTTC. Its translation is CSVGNEQYF.

This clone was seen only once. V usage is TRBV6-5 and J usage is TRBJ2-5; perhaps TRBD1 as D (6 bases). The V end lost 5 bases, the J end lost 5 bases, and 12 bases lay between the germline ends. The germline CDR1 and CDR2 sequences are MNHEY and SVGAGI. The CDR3 runs to 13 residues. CDR3 amino acids: CASSTQGTETQYF. The DNA of the CDR3 is TGTGCCAGCAGTACACAGGGAACGGAGACCCAGTACTTC.

The CDR3 bases are TGTGCCAGCAGTGAACAGGGGACCAAAAACATTCAGTACTTC. This gives the protein CASSEQGTKNIQYF. The J gene is TRBJ2-4, the V gene TRBV6-1, with TRBD1 as a possible D gene (6 bases). Trimming removed 2 bases from V and 2 bases from J, with 7 bases in between. CDR1 is MNHNS, CDR2 SASEGT, per germline. CDR3 size: 14 residues.

This rearrangement joins TRBV5-1 to TRBJ1-1, with a tentative D call TRBD1 (5 bases). CDR1 SGHRS and CDR2 YFSETQ come from the germline V gene. Trimming removed 2 bases from V and 4 bases from J, with 9 bases in between. The CDR3 runs to 13 residues. This CDR3 is CASSLEGATEAFF. DNA of the CDR3: TGCGCCAGCAGCTTAGAAGGGGCCACTGAAGCTTTCTTT.

The sample holds a few counts of this clone. CDR3 sequence (DNA): TGTGCCAGCAGCCGACAGGGGATCACTGAAGCTTTCTTT. Protein sequence: CASSRQGITEAFF. J is TRBJ1-1 and V is TRBV7-8; the match to TRBD1 covers 8 bases. In germline, CDR1 is SGHVS, CDR2 FQNEAQ. The V and J ends lost 5 bases and 4 bases, in that order; junction bases with no gene match: 3. CDR3 length: 13 residues.

This chain links TRBV5-1 with TRBJ2-1; 11 nucleotides align to TRBD2. Germline values: CDR1 SGHRS, CDR2 YFSETQ. This CDR3 spans 18 amino acids. The junction had 14 bases not matched to a gene; V was cut back by 3 bases and J by 6 bases. The CDR3 reads CASSSAPQGTSGTNEQFF. As DNA, the CDR3 is TGCGCCAGCAGCTCCGCCCCTCAGGGGACTAGCGGCACCAATGAGCAGTTCTTC.